One and the same sample provided the 25 T cell receptor beta chains below, sequenced in a study of CD8+CD57+ T cells in acquired aplastic anemia. The template for TCR beta VDJ and CDR3 sequence profiling was genomic DNA. TCRdb ran MiXCR on the reads and lists one entry per CDR3 protein. Among about 150,000 distinct CDR3 sequences, about 50% were seen once, and the ten largest hold 25% to 35%. CD8+CD57+ cell expansion, shown by flow cytometry, had occurred in the patients selected for sequencing. The sample consisted of sorted CD4+, CD8+, or CD8+CD57+ T cells (not recorded which) from PBMCs. The receptor source for this set is a human donor with aplastic anemia.

This clonotype was observed many times. The chain combines TRBV20-1 with TRBJ2-1; the D gene is possibly TRBD1 (6 bases). Looked up from germline, CDR1 is DFQATT and CDR2 is SNEGSKA (reference sequence). This CDR3 region has 14 residues. V dropped 5 bases and J dropped 12 bases, with 23 bases sitting between them. The CDR3 nucleotides read TGCAGTGCTCGGACAGTTAATACCCAATCCGGGCAGTTCTTC. Its translation is CSARTVNTQSGQFF.

J is TRBJ1-1 and V is TRBV25-1; possibly TRBD1 for D (6 bases). Trimming removed 7 bases at V and 4 bases at J, with 16 bases between. CDR3 size: 14 residues. In germline, CDR1 is MGHDK, CDR2 SYGVNS. The CDR3 here is CASTGDPPGTEAFF. The CDR3 coding sequence is TGTGCCAGCACAGGGGATCCTCCGGGCACTGAAGCTTTCTTT.

This clonotype was counted many times. J is TRBJ1-4 and V is TRBV3-1; D gene ambiguous. Germline V gene data show CDR1 as LGHDT and CDR2 as YNNKEL (reference sequence). V was clipped by 1 base and J by 7 bases, with 13 bases between them. This CDR3 has 15 amino acids. Here the CDR3 DNA reads TGTGCCAGCAGCCAAGGATTAAGCGAGGCTGAAAAACTGTTTTTT. The encoded protein is CASSQGLSEAEKLFF.

This rearrangement joins TRBV11-1 to TRBJ2-3, with a tentative D call TRBD1 (6 bases). The CDR3 runs to 15 residues. V lost 7 bases to trimming and J lost 2 bases, with 16 bases between them. The germline gives CDR1 SGHAT, CDR2 FQDESV (reference sequence). CDR3 in amino acids: CASINPGQFTDTQYF. DNA of the CDR3: TGTGCCAGCATCAACCCGGGACAATTCACAGATACGCAGTATTTT. Supplemented by reference TRBV11-1 and TRBJ2-3, the full variable domain reads EAEVAQSPRYKITEKSQAVAFWCDPISGHATLYWYRQILGQGPELLVQFQDESVVDDSQLPKDRFSAERLKGVDSTLKIQPAELGDSAMYLCASINPGQFTDTQYFGPGTRLTVL.

This clonotype has ten or more counts. The rearrangement links TRBV11-2 to TRBJ1-6; D remains unclear. V was clipped by 5 bases and J by 0 bases, with 11 bases between them. Germline V gene sequence: CDR1 SGHAT, CDR2 FQNNGV. The CDR3 covers 16 residues. CDR3 protein: CASSGGWSSYNSPLHF. The CDR3, as DNA: TGTGCCAGCAGCGGCGGCTGGAGCTCCTATAATTCACCCCTCCACTTT. Together with reference TRBV11-2 and TRBJ1-6, the CDR3 gives the full variable domain: EAGVAQSPRYKIIEKRQSVAFWCNPISGHATLYWYQQILGQGPKLLIQFQNNGVVDDSQLPKDRFSAERLKGVDSTLKIQPAKLEDSAVYLCASSGGWSSYNSPLHFGNGTRLTVT.

There are many counts of this clonotype. The V and J genes are TRBV7-3 and TRBJ2-3; a weak D match, TRBD2 (6 bases). Trimming shortened V by 5 bases and J by 0 bases, and 9 bases separated the two germline ends. Germline CDR1 is SGHTA and CDR2 is FQGTGA. The CDR3 extends over 14 amino acids. The CDR3 DNA follows: TGTGCCAGCAGCCGACTAGGAAGCACAGATACGCAGTATTTT. The encoded protein is CASSRLGSTDTQYF.

Of note for this clonotype: This clone may be a read error of a much larger clone one base away. No conserved phenylalanine or tryptophan is present at the end of the CDR3, so a read error is the likely explanation. V and J are TRBV9 and TRBJ1-2; tentatively, D is TRBD1 (6 bases). The V gene's germline CDR1 is SGDLS and CDR2 YYNGEE. V was clipped by 2 bases and J by 1 base, with 12 bases between them. The CDR3 sequence is 15 residues long. The CDR3 nucleotides read TGTGCCAGCAGCGTGGACAGCTACATTAACTATGGCTACACCTCC. It encodes CASSVDSYINYGYTS.

Many counts were recorded for this clonotype. The chain joins TRBV5-5 to TRBJ1-2; possible D gene TRBD1, 5 bases. Trimming cost V 1 base and J 7 bases, with 17 bases left between them. Germline values: CDR1 SGHKS, CDR2 YYEKEE (reference sequence). CDR3 length: 15 amino acids. The CDR3 coding sequence is TGTGCCAGCAGCTTGAGGTTATCCCCGAGGGGTGGCTACACCTTC. Residues: CASSLRLSPRGGYTF.

This clonotype turned up a few times. The V and J genes are TRBV12-3 or TRBV12-4 and TRBJ2-5; 7 bases align to TRBD1. The CDR3 runs to 14 residues. Trimming cost V 5 bases and J 2 bases; bases outside gene matches: 5. In DNA form, the CDR3 reads TGTGCCAGCAGTCCAGGGACAGTACAAGAGACCCAGTACTTC. It codes for CASSPGTVQETQYF.

Notes on this clonotype: A read error may explain this, as a much larger clone is one base away. This chain joins TRBV30 and TRBJ2-7; D is undetermined. The CDR3 sequence is 12 residues long. Germline lookup yields CDR1 GTSNPN and CDR2 SVGIG (reference sequence). V lost 1 base, J lost 5 bases, and 9 bases lay in between. CDR3 coding DNA: TGTGCCTGGAGTGGAGGTGGGGACGAGCAGTACTTC. Its protein product is CAWSGGGDEQYF.

This clonotype was recorded at least ten times. DNA of the CDR3: TGCGCCAGCACCAGCCTGGGAAAGTACAATGAGCAGTTCTTC. Its protein is CASTSLGKYNEQFF. This chain joins TRBV5-1 and TRBJ2-1; no reliable D call. V lost 6 bases to trimming and J lost 4 bases, with 14 bases between them. The CDR3 consists of 14 residues. Germline V gene data show CDR1 as SGHRS and CDR2 as YFSETQ.

The chain couples TRBV9 to TRBJ2-5; weak D call: TRBD1 (6 bases). Germline CDR1 reads SGDLS; CDR2 reads YYNGEE. Trimming left V 6 bases short and J 5 bases short, with 17 bases between. CDR3 length: 14 residues. The CDR3 sequence is CASTETGYEETQYF. CDR3 in DNA: TGTGCCAGCACCGAGACAGGTTATGAGGAGACCCAGTACTTC.

This clonotype was counted at least ten times. The chain recombines TRBV5-1 with TRBJ1-1, with D possibly being TRBD1 (5 bases). The CDR3 runs 14 residues. Germline-derived CDR1 and CDR2 are SGHRS and YFSETQ. Trimming cost V 4 bases and J 8 bases, with 18 bases left between them. CDR3 DNA: TGCGCCAGCAGCCCGTGGAGCCGACAGACGGAAGCTTTCTTT. Its translation: CASSPWSRQTEAFF.

This clonotype was found many times. The V call is TRBV6-5, the J call TRBJ2-7; 11 bases match TRBD1. The germline gives CDR1 MNHEY, CDR2 SVGAGI. The CDR3 runs 16 residues. Trimming took 2 bases from V and 3 from J; bases not matched to a gene: 6. The CDR3 nucleotides read TGTGCCAGCAGTTACCCAAGGGGACAGGGGGACTACGAGCAGTACTTC. Translating it yields CASSYPRGQGDYEQYF.

The chain is built from TRBV10-3 and TRBJ2-1; D perhaps matches TRBD1 (6 bases). V lost 6 bases to trimming and J lost 5 bases, with 17 bases between them. CDR3 length equals 15 residues. Germline-derived CDR1 and CDR2 are ENHRY and SYGVKD. CDR3 residues: CAIRTPGQGNNEQFF. The CDR3 DNA sequence: TGTGCCATCAGGACCCCCGGGCAGGGGAACAATGAGCAGTTCTTC.

About this clonotype: Relative to the germline gene, one junction end is altered; a read error may explain this. The chain joins TRBV4-1 to TRBJ2-3; TRBD2 agrees at 9 bases. CDR1 is MGHRA and CDR2 is YSYEKL in the germline V gene. The CDR3 length is 17 residues. The chain's CDR3 is CASSPRPLAGYTNTQYF. The DNA of the CDR3 is TGCGCCAGCAGCCCGAGACCGCTAGCGGGGTACACAAATACGCAGTATTTT.

This clonotype was counted many times. The chain links TRBV3-1 to TRBJ2-7; TRBD1 matches 7 bases. J lost 4 bases, V lost 4 bases, and 10 bases had no gene match. CDR3 length: 15 residues. The germline V gene has CDR1 LGHDT and CDR2 YNNKEL (reference sequence). Here the CDR3 reads CASSLQGENSYEQYF. CDR3 DNA sequence: TGTGCCAGCAGCCTGCAGGGGGAGAACTCGTACGAGCAGTACTTC.

This chain links TRBV24-1 with TRBJ2-1; D remains unclear. CDR1 is KGHDR and CDR2 is SFDVKD in the germline V gene. This CDR3 comprises 11 residues. Trimming left V 6 bases short and J 5 bases short, with 4 bases between. CDR3 nucleotide sequence: TGTGCCACCAGTATCAACAATGAGCAGTTCTTC. It translates to CATSINNEQFF.

V is TRBV3-1 and J is TRBJ2-2, with D perhaps matching TRBD1 (5 bases). Germline V gene sequence: CDR1 LGHDT, CDR2 YNNKEL (reference sequence). The CDR3 consists of 14 residues. V lost 0 bases and J lost 8, with 10 bases in between. The CDR3 nucleotides read TGTGCCAGCAGCCAAGAGGGGCTCGGAGGGGAGCTGTTTTTT. Protein product: CASSQEGLGGELFF.

The chain couples TRBV2 to TRBJ2-5, with 9 bases that match TRBD1. Germline assignment: CDR1 SNHLY and CDR2 FYNNEI. This CDR3 region has 13 residues. V shed 6 bases, J shed 7 bases, and the junction held 6 bases outside the gene matches. The CDR3 region is CASSRDREGTQYF. CDR3 sequence (DNA): TGTGCCAGCAGCCGGGACAGGGAAGGGACCCAGTACTTC.

The V gene is TRBV7-9, the J gene TRBJ1-6, with a weak D call TRBD1 (6 bases). The CDR3 consists of 14 residues. Between the trimmed V and J ends, which lost 5 bases and 11 bases, there was a span of 16 bases. Germline V lookup: CDR1 SEHNR, CDR2 FQNEAQ (reference sequence). The CDR3 nucleotides are TGTGCCAGCAGCCCCCGACAGGAACGACCACCCCTCCACTTT. It encodes CASSPRQERPPLHF.

Concerning this clonotype: A single base separates this from a much larger clone, so it may be a read error. The V call is TRBV13, the J call TRBJ2-5, with 7 bases that match TRBD2. The trim removed 1 base at V and 11 bases at J, leaving 4 bases unmatched. CDR3 length equals 12 residues. CDR1 is PRHDT, CDR2 FYEKMQ, per germline (reference sequence). The CDR3: CASSLEREGQYF. In nucleotides, the CDR3 is TGTGCCAGCAGCTTAGAGAGGGAGGGGCAGTACTTC.

This clonotype came up many times. This rearrangement joins TRBV7-9 to TRBJ1-1; no firm D call. The germline V gene has CDR1 SEHNR and CDR2 FQNEAQ (reference sequence). The V end was cut by 5 bases, the J end by 5 bases, with 15 bases between. The CDR3 runs to 14 residues. For the CDR3, the DNA is TGTGCCAGCAGCGCGATACAAGGGATAACTGAAGCTTTCTTT. Translation gives CASSAIQGITEAFF.

The chain combines TRBV14 with TRBJ2-7; D possibly corresponds to TRBD2 (5 bases). The V end lost 4 bases, the J end lost 1 base, and 11 bases lay between the germline ends. The CDR3 spans 14 residues. CDR1 is SGHDN and CDR2 is FVKESK in the germline V gene. The DNA of the CDR3 is TGTGCCAGCAGCCGTACTAGGGATTCCTACGAGCAGTACTTC. It translates to CASSRTRDSYEQYF.

This clonotype was picked up many times. V usage is TRBV6-1 and J usage is TRBJ1-5, with D possibly matching TRBD1 (5 bases). Trimming left V 6 bases short and J 4 bases short, with 7 bases between. The germline V gene has CDR1 MNHNS and CDR2 SASEGT. CDR3 length equals 12 residues. DNA for the CDR3: TGTGCCAGCAGATCAGGGAATCAGCCCCAGCATTTT. Protein sequence: CASRSGNQPQHF.